The 30 T cell receptor beta chains below were found in one sample sequenced in a study of neurological immune-mediated disorders. TCRdb recomputed calls from the 5' RACE reads with MiXCR, one row per CDR3 protein. Of more than 95,000 distinct CDR3 sequences listed, 9.5% to 14% are singletons. Time point defined: longitudinal time-point 3. The sample taken for sequencing was PBMCs. These receptors were collected from a female donor with HTLV-1-associated myelopathy (HAM/TSP).

Points on this clonotype: Just one base apart from a much larger clone, this may be a read error. This rearrangement joins TRBV20-1 to TRBJ2-7; 10 bases agree with TRBD1. From germline, CDR1 is DFQATT and CDR2 SNEGSKA (reference sequence). The CDR3 length is 14 residues. With 7 bases clipped from V and 2 bases from J, the junction kept 8 bases outside the gene matches. CDR3 region: CSVTSGTGAYEQYF. CDR3 nucleotide sequence: TGCAGTGTAACTTCCGGGACAGGGGCCTACGAGCAGTACTTC.

This clonotype was found many times. The rearrangement links TRBV6-2 or TRBV6-3 to TRBJ2-7; D not resolved. Germline V gene sequence: CDR1 MNHEY, CDR2 SVGEGT. The length of the CDR3 is 13 residues. Trimming cost V 6 bases and J 4 bases, with 13 bases left between them. The CDR3, as DNA: TGTGCCAGCAGCCTTCCGGGTCCTTACGAGCAGTACTTC. Translating gives CASSLPGPYEQYF.

This clonotype was counted ten times or more. The chain employs TRBV7-2 and TRBJ2-1; D is perhaps TRBD1 (7 bases). The V gene's germline CDR1 is SGHTA and CDR2 FQGNSA. Trimming pared 4 bases from V and 3 bases from J, leaving 13 bases between. The CDR3 is made up of 15 amino acids. Here the CDR3 reads CASSSGGLGYNEQFF. For the CDR3, the DNA is TGTGCCAGCAGCTCAGGGGGGTTGGGCTACAATGAGCAGTTCTTC.

This clonotype was counted between two and nine times. J is TRBJ2-7 and V is TRBV5-1; no clear D. The V gene's germline CDR1 is SGHRS and CDR2 YFSETQ. The CDR3 length is 12 residues. The V end lost 4 bases, the J end lost 3 bases, and 8 bases lay between the germline ends. CDR3 sequence: CASSPGYYEQYF. DNA of the CDR3: TGCGCCAGCAGCCCCGGGTACTACGAGCAGTACTTC.

This clonotype was counted ten times or more. This sequence joins TRBV11-2 and TRBJ1-4; tentative D call: TRBD1 (6 bases). The V gene's germline CDR1 is SGHAT and CDR2 FQNNGV. This CDR3 has 14 amino acids. V lost 5 bases and J 7 bases, leaving 14 bases between the germline ends. CDR3 residues: CASSSRGGVEKLFF. The DNA of the CDR3 is TGTGCCAGCAGCAGCAGGGGTGGGGTTGAAAAACTGTTTTTT.

This clonotype came up many times. The V and J genes are TRBV5-1 and TRBJ2-3; 8 positions match TRBD2. Germline V lookup: CDR1 SGHRS, CDR2 YFSETQ. The length of the CDR3 is 15 residues. The ends lost 2 bases at V and 5 bases at J; junction bases unmatched: 7. CDR3 sequence (DNA): TGCGCCAGCAGCTTACGGGGGGGCCTGGGAGATACGCAGTATTTT. Amino acid sequence: CASSLRGGLGDTQYF.

There are a few counts of this clonotype. This chain links TRBV20-1 with TRBJ2-4, with 9 bases lining up with TRBD2. Germline V CDR1 and CDR2: DFQATT, SNEGSKA (reference sequence). The CDR3 loop spans 18 amino acids. With V trimmed by 5 bases and J by 0 bases, 14 bases remained unmatched. CDR3 sequence: CSAFRSSGGRLAKNIQYF. DNA of the CDR3: TGCAGTGCTTTTCGCAGTAGCGGGGGACGATTAGCCAAAAACATTCAGTACTTC.

This clonotype was seen repeatedly, ten times or more. The chain employs TRBV5-1 and TRBJ2-1; D might be TRBD1 (6 bases). This CDR3 comprises 15 residues. Germline CDR1 and CDR2: SGHRS and YFSETQ. Trimming removed 3 bases from V and 5 bases from J, with 15 bases in between. DNA of the CDR3: TGCGCCAGCAGCTGGGGTGACAGGAATAACAATGAGCAGTTCTTC. Protein: CASSWGDRNNNEQFF.

This clonotype was counted ten times or more. This sequence joins TRBV29-1 and TRBJ2-3; 13 nucleotides match TRBD2. The ends lost 1 base at V and 5 bases at J; junction bases unmatched: 3. The CDR3 spans 15 residues. Per germline, CDR1 SQVTM and CDR2 ANQGSEA. CDR3 amino acids: CSVEGLAGGGDTQYF. CDR3 DNA sequence: TGCAGCGTTGAAGGACTAGCGGGGGGCGGAGATACGCAGTATTTT.

This clonotype has ten or more counts. V is TRBV20-1 and J is TRBJ1-1; D is unresolved. This CDR3 has 13 residues. Germline V lookup: CDR1 DFQATT, CDR2 SNEGSKA (reference sequence). V was trimmed by 6 bases and J by 6 bases, leaving 17 bases between them. CDR3 in amino acids: CSAPRAKSAEAFF. Here the CDR3 DNA reads TGCAGTGCCCCGAGGGCAAAGAGCGCTGAAGCTTTCTTT.

V is TRBV10-3 and J is TRBJ1-5, with D hard to call. The CDR3 totals 13 residues. Germline lookup yields CDR1 ENHRY and CDR2 SYGVKD. V was trimmed by 4 bases and J by 4 bases, leaving 8 bases between them. The CDR3 protein is CAISGAANQPQHF. CDR3 nucleotides: TGTGCCATCAGTGGGGCGGCGAATCAGCCCCAGCATTTT.

This clonotype was seen at least ten times. V usage is TRBV6-5 and J usage is TRBJ1-2; TRBD1 matches at 9 bases. Trimming at V came to 0 bases and at J to 4 bases, leaving 6 bases not matched to a gene. This CDR3 region has 16 residues. CDR1 and CDR2 (germline): MNHEY, SVGAGI. The CDR3 loop reads CASSYSAGTGFYGYTF. The CDR3 bases are TGTGCCAGCAGTTACTCGGCTGGGACAGGGTTCTATGGCTACACCTTC.

There are many counts of this clonotype. The chain employs TRBV7-2 and TRBJ2-3; 13 bases are a match to TRBD2. Germline V gives CDR1 SGHTA, CDR2 FQGNSA. This CDR3 has 16 amino acids. Trimming at V came to 5 bases and at J to 4 bases, leaving 6 bases not matched to a gene. CDR3 sequence (DNA): TGTGCCAGCAGCACAGGACTAGCGGGGGTCGCAGATACGCAGTATTTT. It is translated as CASSTGLAGVADTQYF.

The table lists this clonotype with many counts. The CDR3 DNA is TGTGCCAGCAGTTCGCCGGGGGGCCACTCCTACAATGAGCAGTTCTTC. Protein: CASSSPGGHSYNEQFF. J is TRBJ2-1 and V is TRBV28; D might be TRBD2 (7 bases). The CDR3 runs 16 residues. Germline V lookup: CDR1 MDHEN, CDR2 SYDVKM. The ends were cut back, 4 bases at V and 0 bases at J, with 13 bases in the middle.

This clonotype was counted ten times or more. V usage is TRBV6-6 and J usage is TRBJ2-2, with a weak D call TRBD2 (7 bases). Germline V CDR1 and CDR2: MNHNY, SVGAGI (reference sequence). The CDR3 is made up of 15 amino acids. The V end was cut by 8 bases, the J end by 2 bases, with 15 bases between. The DNA for the CDR3 is TGTGCCAGCCTCGGGGGGACAACTAACACCGGGGAGCTGTTTTTT. As protein: CASLGGTTNTGELFF.

This clonotype was found many times. This chain uses TRBV5-1 with TRBJ2-7; 7 bases are shared with TRBD1. Per the germline V gene, CDR1 is SGHRS and CDR2 is YFSETQ. The CDR3 runs to 13 residues. The V segment lost 4 bases and the J segment 6 bases; nucleotides outside the gene matches: 7. The CDR3: CASSQGTEGEQYF. The CDR3 DNA reads as TGCGCCAGCAGCCAAGGGACAGAAGGCGAGCAGTACTTC.

In this sample, this clonotype turned up many times. The chain uses TRBV4-1 and TRBJ2-7; a weak D match, TRBD1 (6 bases). Germline CDR1 and CDR2: MGHRA and YSYEKL. The CDR3 has 14 amino acids. The V and J ends lost 4 bases and 2 bases respectively, with 12 bases between them. CDR3 region: CASSPDGQPYEQYF. The CDR3 DNA reads TGCGCCAGCAGCCCCGATGGACAGCCCTACGAGCAGTACTTC.

With respect to this clonotype: A much larger clone differs from this one at a single base, so this may be a read error. The chain combines TRBV4-2 with TRBJ2-3; 13 nucleotides match TRBD2. Trimming took 1 base from V and 7 from J; bases not matched to a gene: 5. CDR1 is LGHNA, CDR2 YNFKEQ, per germline. The CDR3 consists of 16 residues. CDR3 DNA sequence: TGTGCCAGCAGCCAAGCACTAGCGGGGGGGGCAAATACGCAGTATTTT. It specifies CASSQALAGGANTQYF.

This clonotype was counted many times. This CDR3 is CASSRTGGRNNEQFF. CDR3 DNA sequence: TGTGCCAGCAGCCGTACGGGGGGGCGGAACAATGAGCAGTTCTTC. V and J are TRBV5-6 and TRBJ2-1; 8 bases line up with TRBD2. With V trimmed by 4 bases and J by 5 bases, 8 bases remained unmatched. The V gene's germline CDR1 is SGHDT and CDR2 YYEEEE. This CDR3 comprises 15 residues. The variable domain in full, with the rest retrieved from reference TRBV5-6 and TRBJ2-1, is DAGVTQSPTHLIKTRGQQVTLRCSPKSGHDTVSWYQQALGQGPQFIFQYYEEEERQRGNFPDRFSGHQFPNYSSELNVNALLLGDSALYLCASSRTGGRNNEQFFGPGTRLTVL.

Many counts were recorded for this clonotype. The V gene is TRBV7-8, the J gene TRBJ2-5, with D tentatively TRBD1 (6 bases). Germline lookup yields CDR1 SGHVS and CDR2 FQNEAQ. The CDR3 contains 15 residues. V shed 3 bases and J shed 4 bases, with 15 bases lying between them. The DNA of the CDR3 is TGTGCCAGCAGCTTCACTACAGGGCCGGGAGAGACCCAGTACTTC. Translation: CASSFTTGPGETQYF.

Here the CDR3 reads CASSPGQGTDGYTF. DNA of the CDR3: TGTGCCAGCAGCCCGGGACAGGGGACTGATGGCTACACCTTC. The V call is TRBV7-3, the J call TRBJ1-2; TRBD1 matches 10 bases. The CDR3 length is 14 residues. The V gene's germline CDR1 is SGHTA and CDR2 FQGTGA. With 5 bases clipped from V and 6 bases from J, the junction kept 6 bases outside the gene matches.

In this sample, this clonotype turned up many times. The DNA of the CDR3 is TGCGCCAGCAGTTATACAGGGGACTATGGCTACACCTTC. Residues: CASSYTGDYGYTF. V usage is TRBV5-1 and J usage is TRBJ1-2, with 7 bases identical to TRBD1. Unmatched junction bases numbered 4, after V lost 5 bases and J lost 3 bases. CDR1 and CDR2 (germline): SGHRS, YFSETQ. There are 13 residues in the CDR3.

There are many counts of this clonotype. CDR3 in DNA: TGTGCTAGTGCCATAGACGGTTCACCCCTCCACTTT. It codes for CASAIDGSPLHF. The chain carries TRBV12-5 and TRBJ1-6; D gene uncertain. CDR1 and CDR2 from the germline V gene are LGHNT and FRNRAP. The ends were cut back, 7 bases at V and 9 bases at J, with 10 bases in the middle. The CDR3 covers 12 residues.

The chain combines TRBV7-9 with TRBJ2-7; D not certain. Germline V gene lookup returns CDR1 SEHNR and CDR2 FQNEAQ (reference sequence). There are 13 residues in the CDR3. Deletions cut 1 base from V and 3 bases from J, with 7 bases between. The CDR3 DNA reads TGTGCCAGCAGCTTAGGCAACCTCTACGAGCAGTACTTC. Its translation is CASSLGNLYEQYF. Full variable domain (rest looked up from reference TRBV7-9 and TRBJ2-7): DTGVSQNPRHKITKRGQNVTFRCDPISEHNRLYWYRQTLGQGPEFLTYFQNEAQLEKSRLLSDRFSAERPKGSFSTLEIQRTEQGDSAMYLCASSLGNLYEQYFGPGTRLTVT.

The table lists this clonotype with many counts. The V call is TRBV2, the J call TRBJ2-5, with D unresolved. Germline-derived CDR1 and CDR2 are SNHLY and FYNNEI. The CDR3 has 13 residues. With 7 bases removed from V and 5 bases from J, the gap between germline ends came to 14 bases. CDR3 protein: CASTKDPRETQYF. In nucleotides, the CDR3 is TGTGCCAGCACAAAAGACCCCCGGGAGACCCAGTACTTC.

This clonotype was detected many times. The gene calls are TRBV5-1 and TRBJ2-6; D not certain. V gave up 4 bases and J gave up 1 base, with 9 bases separating them. Per the germline V gene, CDR1 is SGHRS and CDR2 is YFSETQ. The CDR3 has 15 amino acids. In DNA, the CDR3 is TGCGCCAGCAGCCCTCTCCGTTCTGGGGCCAACGTCCTGACTTTC. It codes for CASSPLRSGANVLTF.

There are many counts of this clonotype. Compared with germline, one end of the junction differs, possibly owing to a read error. The V and J genes are TRBV5-1 and TRBJ2-7; D not certain. The CDR3 loop spans 11 amino acids. Germline V gives CDR1 SGHRS, CDR2 YFSETQ. The CDR3 DNA sequence: TGCGCCAGCAGCTCCTCCCACGAGCAGTACTTC. The encoded protein is CASSSSHEQYF.

This clonotype was recorded many times. V usage is TRBV10-3 and J usage is TRBJ1-3; D uncertain. The ends were cut back, 10 bases at V and 4 bases at J, with 17 bases in the middle. The CDR3 is 14 amino acids. Per the germline V gene, CDR1 is ENHRY and CDR2 is SYGVKD. The DNA of the CDR3 is TGTGCCAGTTTCGAGGTTGGATTGGGAAACACCATATATTTT. This gives the protein CASFEVGLGNTIYF.

This chain connects TRBV28 to TRBJ1-3; D is possibly TRBD1 (6 bases). The V gene's germline CDR1 is MDHEN and CDR2 SYDVKM. This CDR3 has 16 amino acids. V was clipped by 3 bases and J by 2 bases, with 14 bases between them. The CDR3 region is CASSLWSGGPGNTIYF. The DNA of the CDR3 is TGTGCCAGCAGTTTGTGGTCCGGGGGGCCTGGAAACACCATATATTTT.

This clonotype was observed at least ten times. The V gene is TRBV29-1, the J gene TRBJ2-1; 9 bases match TRBD2. The germline CDR1 and CDR2 sequences are SQVTM and ANQGSEA. This CDR3 is built from 14 residues. V lost 6 bases and J lost 2; bases outside the gene matches: 5. The chain's CDR3 is CSVGSGGPYNEQFF. CDR3 DNA sequence: TGCAGCGTGGGGAGCGGGGGGCCCTACAATGAGCAGTTCTTC.